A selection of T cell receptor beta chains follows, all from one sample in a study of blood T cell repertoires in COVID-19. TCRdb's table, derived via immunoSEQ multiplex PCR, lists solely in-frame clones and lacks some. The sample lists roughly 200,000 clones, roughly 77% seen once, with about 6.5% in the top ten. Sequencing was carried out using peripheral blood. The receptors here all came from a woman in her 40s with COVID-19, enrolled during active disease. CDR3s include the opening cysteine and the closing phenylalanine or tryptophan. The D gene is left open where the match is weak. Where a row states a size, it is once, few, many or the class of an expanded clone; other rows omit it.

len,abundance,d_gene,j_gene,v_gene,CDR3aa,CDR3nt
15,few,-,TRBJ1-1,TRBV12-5,CASGTSGELNTEAFF,TGTGCTAGTGGGACCTCAGGGGAGTTGAACACTGAAGCTTTCTTT
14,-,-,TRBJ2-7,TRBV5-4,CASSLDGGRGEQYF,TGTGCCAGCAGCTTGGACGGAGGACGAGGCGAGCAGTACTTC
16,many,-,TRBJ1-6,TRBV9,CASSPRSGPYNSPLHF,TGTGCCAGCAGCCCCCGCTCGGGTCCCTATAATTCACCCCTCCACTTT
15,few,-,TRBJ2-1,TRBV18,CASSPTRSSYNEQFF,TGTGCCAGCTCACCAACTAGGAGCTCCTACAATGAGCAGTTCTTC
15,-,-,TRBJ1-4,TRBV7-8,CASSVRTPGIEKLFF,TGTGCCAGCAGCGTAAGGACACCAGGGATTGAAAAACTGTTTTTT
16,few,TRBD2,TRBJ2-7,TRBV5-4,CASSAGGSFKTYEQYF,TGTGCCAGCAGCGCGGGGGGCAGTTTTAAGACGTACGAGCAGTACTTC
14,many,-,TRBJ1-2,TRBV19,CASSIDHTNYGYTF,TGTGCCAGTAGTATAGACCACACGAACTATGGCTACACCTTC
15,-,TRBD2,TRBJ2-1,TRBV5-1,CASRSAGVPGDEQFF,TGCGCCAGCAGATCTGCGGGGGTCCCCGGGGATGAGCAGTTCTTC
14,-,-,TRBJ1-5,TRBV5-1,CASSLAGGHQPQHF,TGCGCCAGCAGCTTGGCGGGGGGTCATCAGCCCCAGCATTTT
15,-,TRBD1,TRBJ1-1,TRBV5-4,CASSLSGTVNTEAFF,TGTGCCAGCAGCCTATCCGGGACAGTGAACACTGAAGCTTTCTTT